The 25 T cell receptor beta chains below come from one sample, sequenced in a study of OX40 agonist ivuxolimab in advanced cancers. This table comes from immunoSEQ multiplex PCR, and its TCRdb copy is limited to in-frame clones, with some not included. The sample gives about 64,000 clones, about 80% of which show up once; about 2.3% is in the top ten. The sample consisted of CD4+ or CD8+ T cells sorted from blood, taken in a trial of the OX40 agonist ivuxolimab. These receptors were obtained from an adult with an advanced solid tumor such as melanoma, head and neck, liver or kidney cancer.

J is TRBJ1-3 and V is TRBV5-1, with a possible D match to TRBD1 (5 bases). The CDR3 contains 16 residues. Germline V gives CDR1 SGHRS, CDR2 YFSETQ. Deletions cut 4 bases from V and 3 bases from J, with 17 bases between. This CDR3 is CASSEFGGFGGNTIYF. Written as DNA, the CDR3 is TGCGCCAGCAGCGAATTTGGGGGGTTTGGTGGAAACACCATATATTTT.

The J gene is TRBJ2-5, the V gene TRBV2; D is unresolved. Germline assignment: CDR1 SNHLY and CDR2 FYNNEI. This CDR3 is 14 amino acids long. Trimming took off 5 bases at V and 3 bases at J, with 13 bases between the two ends. In DNA, the CDR3 is TGTGCCAGCAGTTTAGTGCGAGCAGAAGAGACCCAGTACTTC. Its protein product is CASSLVRAEETQYF.

The CDR3 reads CASRLRSTEAFF. The CDR3 DNA follows: TGTGCCAGCAGGCTCAGGAGCACTGAAGCTTTCTTT. The V gene is TRBV25-1, the J gene TRBJ1-1; D unresolved. V gave up 6 bases and J gave up 4 bases, with 9 bases separating them. Per germline, CDR1 MGHDK and CDR2 SYGVNS. The CDR3 is made up of 12 amino acids.

The rearrangement uses TRBV19 and TRBJ2-5; no firm D call. V gave up 2 bases and J gave up 5 bases, with 18 bases separating them. Germline V gene lookup returns CDR1 LNHDA and CDR2 SQIVND (reference sequence). CDR3 length: 16 amino acids. CDR3 sequence (DNA): TGTGCCAGTAGTATAAACCCCGGAGCGACTCACGAGACCCAGTACTTC. Encoded protein: CASSINPGATHETQYF.

The chain joins TRBV6-4 to TRBJ2-3, with D possibly being TRBD1 (5 bases). Germline assignment: CDR1 MRHNA and CDR2 SNTAGT. The germline V and J ends were trimmed by 7 bases and 2 bases, with 22 bases remaining between them. The CDR3 length is 17 residues. CDR3 DNA: TGTGCCAGCACCAGAGACCGAGACAGACCTTCCACAGATACGCAGTATTTT. It is translated as CASTRDRDRPSTDTQYF.

The chain uses TRBV11-2 and TRBJ2-1, with D perhaps matching TRBD1 (5 bases). The CDR3 extends over 15 amino acids. The V gene's germline CDR1 is SGHAT and CDR2 FQNNGV. Deletions cut 5 bases from V and 7 bases from J, with 18 bases between. The CDR3 protein is CASSPLAGAINEQFF. CDR3 bases: TGTGCCAGCAGCCCGTTAGCTGGGGCCATTAATGAGCAGTTCTTC.

V gene TRBV15 combines with J gene TRBJ2-7; unclear D gene. Germline CDR1 reads LNHNV; CDR2 reads YYDKDF (reference sequence). The CDR3 totals 11 residues. Trimming pared 5 bases from V and 2 bases from J, leaving 4 bases between. Here the CDR3 DNA reads TGTGCCACCAGCGGCGCCTACGAGCAGTACTTC. Amino acid sequence: CATSGAYEQYF.

The chain employs TRBV25-1 and TRBJ2-1; 8 nucleotides align to TRBD2. The CDR3 covers 16 residues. V lost 0 bases and J lost 0; bases outside the gene matches: 1. CDR1 is MGHDK and CDR2 is SYGVNS in the germline V gene. CDR3 protein: CASSEYSGISYNEQFF. CDR3 bases: TGTGCCAGCAGTGAATATAGCGGGATCTCCTACAATGAGCAGTTCTTC.

Of note for this clone: An end of the junction differs from the germline gene, which may be a read error. The chain is built from TRBV5-1 and TRBJ1-1; 8 bases are shared with TRBD1. Germline CDR1 SGHRS, CDR2 YFSETQ. The CDR3 has 16 residues. The CDR3 loop is CTSSLVQGAENTEAFF. CDR3 DNA sequence: TGCACCAGCAGCTTGGTCCAGGGGGCGGAGAACACTGAAGCTTTCTTT.

This clone was counted a few times. The chain is built from TRBV14 and TRBJ1-1; D is undetermined. Looked up from germline, CDR1 is SGHDN and CDR2 is FVKESK. V shed 4 bases and J shed 7 bases, with 16 bases lying between them. The CDR3 is made up of 14 amino acids. CDR3 sequence reads: CASSPHSATREAFF. The CDR3, as DNA: TGTGCCAGCAGCCCCCATTCGGCTACCCGTGAAGCTTTCTTT.

The chain's CDR3 is CASSLRQGKDEQYF. CDR3 bases: TGTGCCAGCAGCTTACGTCAGGGGAAGGACGAGCAGTACTTC. The chain carries TRBV11-3 and TRBJ2-7; a possible D gene is TRBD1 (6 bases). Germline V lookup: CDR1 SGHNT, CDR2 YENEEA. Deletions cut 2 bases from V and 5 bases from J, with 13 bases between. The CDR3 totals 14 residues.

V and J are TRBV11-3 and TRBJ2-1, with TRBD2 matching 12 bases. The CDR3 is 18 amino acids. V shed 5 bases and J 9 bases; nucleotides not matched to a gene: 17. The germline CDR1 and CDR2 sequences are SGHNT and YENEEA. The CDR3 DNA follows: TGTGCCAGCAGCCTGGGGGGAATGAGGACTAGCGGGATAGGTGAGCAGTTCTTC. It yields the protein CASSLGGMRTSGIGEQFF.

This clone was detected only once. The chain recombines TRBV19 with TRBJ2-7, with a possible D match to TRBD1 (6 bases). Germline CDR1 is LNHDA and CDR2 is SQIVND (reference sequence). The V end was cut by 2 bases, the J end by 3 bases, with 14 bases between. The CDR3 runs to 15 residues. Written as DNA, the CDR3 is TGTGCCAGTAGTATAACCAGGGGAGTACGCTACGAGCAGTACTTC. The encoded protein is CASSITRGVRYEQYF.

The chain is built from TRBV5-1 and TRBJ2-7; D is possibly TRBD2 (8 bases). Germline loops: CDR1 SGHRS, CDR2 YFSETQ. Trimming shortened V by 1 base and J by 0 bases, and 14 bases separated the two germline ends. The CDR3 extends over 16 amino acids. This CDR3 reads CASSLPRGDSSYEQYF. The CDR3 nucleotides are TGCGCCAGCAGCTTGCCGCGGGGGGACAGCTCCTACGAGCAGTACTTC.

This chain links TRBV4-1 with TRBJ2-3; D gene uncertain. This CDR3 contains 13 residues. Trimming took 4 bases from V and 4 from J, leaving 9 bases between them. In germline, CDR1 is MGHRA, CDR2 YSYEKL. The CDR3: CASSPRHSDTQYF. DNA for the CDR3: TGCGCCAGCAGCCCTCGGCATTCAGATACGCAGTATTTT.

In DNA form, the CDR3 reads TGTGCCAGCAGCTTAGCAGGGGGCTGGAACACTGAAGCTTTCTTT. Encoded protein: CASSLAGGWNTEAFF. The chain carries TRBV7-9 and TRBJ1-1; 7 positions agree with TRBD1. This CDR3 has 15 amino acids. V was pared by 0 bases and J by 1 base, with 2 bases of the junction left unmatched. Germline V gene sequence: CDR1 SEHNR, CDR2 FQNEAQ (reference sequence). The full variable domain, with the rest looked up from reference TRBV7-9 and TRBJ1-1, is DTGVSQNPRHKITKRGQNVTFRCDPISEHNRLYWYRQTLGQGPEFLTYFQNEAQLEKSRLLSDRFSAERPKGSFSTLEIQRTEQGDSAMYLCASSLAGGWNTEAFFGQGTRLTVV.

J is TRBJ2-3 and V is TRBV2; 9 bases line up with TRBD2. Looked up from germline, CDR1 is SNHLY and CDR2 is FYNNEI. V lost 4 bases to trimming and J lost 4 bases; unmatched junction nucleotides: 3. The CDR3 has 14 amino acids. For the CDR3, the DNA is TGTGCCAGCAGTGTGGCTAGCGGGGCAGATACGCAGTATTTT. This gives the protein CASSVASGADTQYF.

The count of this clone is one. The chain links TRBV9 to TRBJ1-6; no firm D call. V lost 2 bases to trimming and J lost 4 bases, with 10 bases between them. CDR3 length: 15 amino acids. Germline V gene data show CDR1 as SGDLS and CDR2 as YYNGEE. The chain's CDR3 is CASSVGFTYNSPLHF. The DNA for the CDR3 is TGTGCCAGCAGCGTTGGTTTCACTTATAATTCACCCCTCCACTTT.

CDR3: CASRPAGGSSYEQYF. The DNA of the CDR3 is TGTGCCAGCAGGCCCGCCGGCGGGAGCTCCTACGAGCAGTACTTC. The rearrangement links TRBV6-5 to TRBJ2-7; TRBD2 aligns across 7 bases. Germline CDR1 is MNHEY and CDR2 is SVGAGI. CDR3 length: 15 residues. Trimming cost V 6 bases and J 0 bases; bases outside gene matches: 8.

This sequence joins TRBV7-2 and TRBJ2-7; no clear D. The CDR3 loop spans 13 amino acids. Trimming stripped 3 bases from V and 2 bases from J, with 8 bases between. Germline V gives CDR1 SGHTA, CDR2 FQGNSA. The CDR3 is CASSFQRTYEQYF. In DNA, the CDR3 is TGTGCCAGCAGCTTCCAGAGGACCTACGAGCAGTACTTC.

The chain links TRBV11-3 to TRBJ2-3, with a tentative D call TRBD2 (5 bases). Germline V gene data show CDR1 as SGHNT and CDR2 as YENEEA. The length of the CDR3 is 13 residues. The V and J ends lost 3 bases and 4 bases respectively, with 8 bases between them. The CDR3 sequence is CASSLRVADTQYF. The CDR3, as DNA: TGTGCCAGCAGCTTGAGGGTTGCAGATACGCAGTATTTT.

The V gene is TRBV6-5, the J gene TRBJ1-1; D not resolved. The germline V gene encodes CDR1 MNHEY and CDR2 SVGAGI. The germline V and J ends were trimmed by 6 bases and 0 bases, with 11 bases remaining between them. This CDR3 comprises 14 residues. DNA for the CDR3: TGTGCCAGCAGACAGAATTACATGAACACTGAAGCTTTCTTT. Its translation: CASRQNYMNTEAFF.

CDR3 sequence reads: CASSPPYADTQYF. The CDR3 nucleotides read TGTGCCAGCTCACCACCGTATGCAGATACGCAGTATTTT. V gene TRBV18 combines with J gene TRBJ2-3; no clear D gene. The CDR3 totals 13 residues. Trimming cost V 0 bases and J 4 bases, with 5 bases left between them. Germline V gives CDR1 KGHSH, CDR2 LQKENI.

The chain uses TRBV7-2 and TRBJ2-1; possible D gene TRBD2, 5 bases. V was cut by 3 bases and J by 9 bases, with 9 bases left in between. In germline, CDR1 is SGHTA, CDR2 FQGNSA. This CDR3 is built from 12 residues. As DNA, the CDR3 is TGTGCCAGCAGCTTCGGGGTTAGTGAGCAGTTCTTC. It yields the protein CASSFGVSEQFF.

V and J are TRBV2 and TRBJ2-2; TRBD1 agrees at 12 bases. There are 17 residues in the CDR3. Unmatched junction bases numbered 9, after V lost 4 bases and J lost 6 bases. Germline CDR1 SNHLY, CDR2 FYNNEI. For the CDR3, the DNA is TGTGCCAGCAGTGGGGACAGGGGGCCGACTATCGCCGGGGAGCTGTTTTTT. Amino acid sequence: CASSGDRGPTIAGELFF.